This paragraph reports one TCR beta chain. What antigen it recognizes has not been identified. It has no much larger one-base neighbor in the sample; base qualities were not kept. The CDR3 sequence holds 15 residues, the cysteine and phenylalanine included. The retained sequence is limited to the CDR3, 45 bases, with the frame set at the first base. The germline V gene encodes CDR1 SGHAT and CDR2 FQNNGV. The junction shows trimming of 4 bases on V and 5 bases on J, and the gene matches do not reach 3 bases of it. Library generation was performed with the immunoSEQ multiplex PCR assay. RNA was extracted from all samples and reverse transcribed into cDNA, which served as template for TCR sequencing. First-strand cDNA was synthesized using SuperScript III with a 2:1 mix of oligo-dT and random hexamers. Amplification bias was assessed with a synthetic immune receptor repertoire, and residual bias was removed computationally. Turning to the authors' computational methods: Raw reads were preprocessed for error removal, and CDR3 was defined according to IMGT conventions as running from the conserved cysteine to phenylalanine. Clonality was calculated as 1 minus Shannon entropy normalized by log2 of the number of productive unique TCRs. Scalp TCRbeta sequences were cross-referenced with sorted blood CD4 and CD8 repertoires so that the CD4 or CD8 identity of scalp clones could be inferred. This immuneACCESS table, as held by TCRdb, lists in-frame sequences with V and J called but not all clones. Of the missing ones, under half trace to an unresolved V gene in checked studies; the others have no known cause. V and J calls and clone size are as listed in that table; D and trimming were resolved from the DNA. Counted in this sample were about 220,000 clones; more than 45% of them appeared once. The ten largest clones add up to around 1.4% of the sample.

The sample originates from a study of CD8+ T cells in alopecia areata (dated by TCRdb to 2016 to 2019). Notes on the research overall: Treated patients were enrolled in an open-label pilot trial of oral tofacitinib at 5 to 10 mg twice daily for moderate-to-severe alopecia areata. RNA was obtained with the PAXgene miRNA kit for fixed scalp, the miRNeasy kit for PBMCs, and the RNeasy kit for mouse skin. Amplification of TCRbeta CDR3 regions was done by immunoSEQ multiplex PCR using 35 Vbeta forward primers and 13 Jbeta reverse primers. Biopsies were taken from tofacitinib-treated patients at baseline and at 4 and 24 weeks of treatment, and a later scalp biopsy was taken in several of the tofacitinib-treated patients. Scalp tissue and sorted CD4+ and CD8+ peripheral blood T cells from patchy and totalis/universalis alopecia areata patients and from healthy controls were covered by human TCRbeta sequencing. For the treated patients, the SALT score, which quantifies what percentage of scalp surface area is affected, served as the measure of disease severity. Scalp clonality was compared among normal scalp (n=4), patchy alopecia areata scalp (n=8), and alopecia totalis/universalis scalp (n=8). To study T cell clonal expansion in alopecia areata, the researchers applied high-throughput TCRbeta sequencing to both the C3H/HeJ mouse model and human patients. Patients received tofacitinib for 6 to 18 months and were then followed off drug for 6 months to check for delayed response and recurrence.

The sample's time point label, decoded: four to five weeks on oral tofacitinib. Sample treatment or condition, as interpreted from the label and publication: oral pan-JAK inhibitor, 5-10 mg twice daily. Lesional scalp punch biopsies and peripheral blood were collected from alopecia areata patients. PBMCs were separated by density centrifugation and stained for CD3, CD4 and CD8, after which CD4+ and CD8+ T cells were sorted on a FACSAria. Study-wide findings and limitations: Because the treated cohort was small and included a single nonresponder, larger studies are needed to assess links between baseline CD8+ expansion and response. Shared TCR sequences between patients were less evident than in mice, which may be partly attributable to HLA diversity in the patient population. Unlike mouse skin, which is dominated by gammadelta T cells, normal human skin has resident alphabeta T cells that are also sequenced, and this complicates analysis of the scalp TCR repertoire. Higher clonality and more expanded CD8+ clones were observed in lesional scalp than in normal scalp, particularly in alopecia totalis/universalis, a finding suggestive of antigenic drive. Scalp clonality and the number of expanded CD8+ clones among the top 100 scalp clones were significantly decreased by tofacitinib. Many expanded lesional clones were found to persist in scalp and blood during tofacitinib treatment, and relapse after treatment cessation may be partly explained by this persistence.

The input for sequencing was CD4+ T cells sorted from blood, taken at week 4, from a patient treated with tofacitinib. Recombination connected TRBV11-2 to TRBJ1-4; the central 11 bases match TRBD1. The TCR originated in a human donor with alopecia areata. The CDR3 reads CASSSGTGGNEKLFF. The nucleotide sequence is given as TGTGCCAGCAGCTCCGGGACAGGGGGGAATGAAAAACTGTTTTTT.